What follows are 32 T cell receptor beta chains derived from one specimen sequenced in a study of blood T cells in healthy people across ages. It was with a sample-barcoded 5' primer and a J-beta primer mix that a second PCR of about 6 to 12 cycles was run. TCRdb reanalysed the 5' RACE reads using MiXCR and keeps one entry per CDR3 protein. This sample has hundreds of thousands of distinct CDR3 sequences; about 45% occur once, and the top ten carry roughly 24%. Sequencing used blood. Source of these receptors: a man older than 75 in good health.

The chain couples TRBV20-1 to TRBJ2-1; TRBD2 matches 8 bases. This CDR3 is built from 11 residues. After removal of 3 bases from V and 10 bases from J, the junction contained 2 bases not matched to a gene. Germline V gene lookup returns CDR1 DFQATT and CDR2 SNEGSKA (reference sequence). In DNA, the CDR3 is TGCAGTGCTAGGCGGGAGGAGGAGCAGTTCTTC. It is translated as CSARREEEQFF.

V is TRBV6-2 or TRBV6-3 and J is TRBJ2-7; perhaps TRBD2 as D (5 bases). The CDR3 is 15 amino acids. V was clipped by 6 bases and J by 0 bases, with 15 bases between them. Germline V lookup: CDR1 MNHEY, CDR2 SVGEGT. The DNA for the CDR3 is TGTGCCAGCAGACTAAGCGGTGGATTCTCCTACGAGCAGTACTTC. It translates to CASRLSGGFSYEQYF.

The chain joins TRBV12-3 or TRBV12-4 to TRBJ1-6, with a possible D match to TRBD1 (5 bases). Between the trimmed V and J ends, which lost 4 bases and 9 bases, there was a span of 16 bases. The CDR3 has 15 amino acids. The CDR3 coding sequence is TGTGCCAGCAGTTCTGACAGATCGACCTCTTCACCCCTCCACTTT. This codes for CASSSDRSTSSPLHF.

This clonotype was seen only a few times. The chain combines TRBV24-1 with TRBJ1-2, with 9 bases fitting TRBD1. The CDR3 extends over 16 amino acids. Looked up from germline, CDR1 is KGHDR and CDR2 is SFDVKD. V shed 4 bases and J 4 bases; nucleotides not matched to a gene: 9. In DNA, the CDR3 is TGTGCCACCAGTGACACTACAGGGGGCGCTTCCTATGGCTACACCTTC. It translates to CATSDTTGGASYGYTF.

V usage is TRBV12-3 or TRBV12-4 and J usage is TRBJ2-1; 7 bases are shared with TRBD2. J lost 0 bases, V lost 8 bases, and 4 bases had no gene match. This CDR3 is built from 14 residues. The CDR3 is CASSWGGSYNEQFF. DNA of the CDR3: TGTGCCAGCTCGTGGGGGGGCTCCTACAATGAGCAGTTCTTC.

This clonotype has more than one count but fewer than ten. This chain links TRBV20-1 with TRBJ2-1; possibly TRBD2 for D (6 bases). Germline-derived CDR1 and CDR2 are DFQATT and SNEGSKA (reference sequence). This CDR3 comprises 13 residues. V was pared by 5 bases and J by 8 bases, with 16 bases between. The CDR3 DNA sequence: TGCAGTGCTGGGGGGTCAGGGATCGATGAGCAGTTCTTC. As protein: CSAGGSGIDEQFF.

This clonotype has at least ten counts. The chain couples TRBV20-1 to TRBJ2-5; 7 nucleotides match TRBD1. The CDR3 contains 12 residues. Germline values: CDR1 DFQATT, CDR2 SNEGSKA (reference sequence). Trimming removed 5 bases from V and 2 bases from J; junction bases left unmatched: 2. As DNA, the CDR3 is TGCAGTGCTCGGACAGGTCAAGAGACCCAGTACTTC. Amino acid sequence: CSARTGQETQYF.

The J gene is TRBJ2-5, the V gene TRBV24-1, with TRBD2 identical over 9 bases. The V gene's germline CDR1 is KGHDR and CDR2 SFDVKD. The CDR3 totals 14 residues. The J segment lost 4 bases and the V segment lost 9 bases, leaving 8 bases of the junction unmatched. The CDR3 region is CATGKLAGTETQYF. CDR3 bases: TGTGCCACCGGGAAGCTAGCGGGAACAGAGACCCAGTACTTC.

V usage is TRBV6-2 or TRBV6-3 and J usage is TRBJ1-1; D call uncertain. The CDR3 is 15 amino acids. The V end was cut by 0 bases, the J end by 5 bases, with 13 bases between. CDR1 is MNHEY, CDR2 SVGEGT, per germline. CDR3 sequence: CASSYSATSGTEAFF. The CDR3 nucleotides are TGTGCCAGCAGTTACTCCGCGACCTCGGGAACTGAAGCTTTCTTT.

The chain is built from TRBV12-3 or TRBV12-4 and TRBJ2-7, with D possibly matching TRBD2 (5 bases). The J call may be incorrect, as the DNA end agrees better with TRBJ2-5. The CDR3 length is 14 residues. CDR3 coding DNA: TGTGCCAGCATCTCCACCGGGGTTCCAGAGACCCAGTACTTC. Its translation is CASISTGVPETQYF.

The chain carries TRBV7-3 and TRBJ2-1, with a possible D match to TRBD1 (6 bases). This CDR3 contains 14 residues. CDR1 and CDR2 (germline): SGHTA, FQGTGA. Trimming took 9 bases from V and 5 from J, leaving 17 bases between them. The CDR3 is CARTLMDRNNEQFF. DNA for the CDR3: TGTGCCAGGACCTTGATGGACAGAAACAATGAGCAGTTCTTC.

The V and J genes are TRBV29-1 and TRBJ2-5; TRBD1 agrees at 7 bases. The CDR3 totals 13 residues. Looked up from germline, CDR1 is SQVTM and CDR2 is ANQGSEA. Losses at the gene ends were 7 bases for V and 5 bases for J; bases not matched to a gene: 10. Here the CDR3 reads CSARDSDGETQYF. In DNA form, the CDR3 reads TGCAGCGCCCGGGACAGCGACGGGGAGACCCAGTACTTC.

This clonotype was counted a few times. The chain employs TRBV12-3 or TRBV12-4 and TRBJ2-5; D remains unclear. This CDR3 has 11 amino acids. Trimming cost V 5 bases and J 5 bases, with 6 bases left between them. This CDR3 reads CASSMYETQYF. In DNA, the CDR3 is TGTGCCAGCAGTATGTACGAGACCCAGTACTTC.

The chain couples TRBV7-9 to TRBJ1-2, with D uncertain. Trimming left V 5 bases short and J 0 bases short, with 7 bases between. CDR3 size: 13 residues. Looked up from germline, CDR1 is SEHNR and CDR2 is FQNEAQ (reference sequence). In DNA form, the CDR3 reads TGTGCCAGCAGCGGTCCCCCTAACTATGGCTACACCTTC. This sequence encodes CASSGPPNYGYTF.

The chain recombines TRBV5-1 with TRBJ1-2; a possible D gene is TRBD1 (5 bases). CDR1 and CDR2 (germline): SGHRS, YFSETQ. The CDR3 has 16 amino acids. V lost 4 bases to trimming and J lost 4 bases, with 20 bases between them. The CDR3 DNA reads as TGCGCCAGCAGCCCTACCGGTCAGGGCACCTTCTATGGCTACACCTTC. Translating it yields CASSPTGQGTFYGYTF.

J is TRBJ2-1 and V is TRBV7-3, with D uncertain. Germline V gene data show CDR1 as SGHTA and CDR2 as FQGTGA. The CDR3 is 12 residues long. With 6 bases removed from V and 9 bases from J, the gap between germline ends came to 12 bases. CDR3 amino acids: CASSASRAEQFF. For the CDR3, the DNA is TGTGCCAGCAGTGCTTCCCGGGCTGAGCAGTTCTTC. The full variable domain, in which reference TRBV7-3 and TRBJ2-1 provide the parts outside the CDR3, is GAGVSQTPSNKVTEKGKYVELRCDPISGHTALYWYRQSLGQGPEFLIYFQGTGAADDSGLPNDRFFAVRPEGSVSTLKIQRTERGDSAVYLCASSASRAEQFFGPGTRLTVL.

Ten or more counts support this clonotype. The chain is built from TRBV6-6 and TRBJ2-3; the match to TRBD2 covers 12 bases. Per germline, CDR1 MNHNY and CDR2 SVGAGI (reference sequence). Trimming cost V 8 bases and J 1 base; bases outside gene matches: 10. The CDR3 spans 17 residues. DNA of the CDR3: TGTGCCAGCCAAACTACGGCTAGCGGGGGGGGCACAGATACGCAGTATTTT. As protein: CASQTTASGGGTDTQYF.

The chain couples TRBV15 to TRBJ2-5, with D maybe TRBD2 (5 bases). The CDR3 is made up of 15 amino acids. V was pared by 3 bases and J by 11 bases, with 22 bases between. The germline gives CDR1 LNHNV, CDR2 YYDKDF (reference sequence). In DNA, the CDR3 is TGTGCCACCAGCAGCGCGGCGGGCCGTCCGAATGAGCAGTACTTC. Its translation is CATSSAAGRPNEQYF.

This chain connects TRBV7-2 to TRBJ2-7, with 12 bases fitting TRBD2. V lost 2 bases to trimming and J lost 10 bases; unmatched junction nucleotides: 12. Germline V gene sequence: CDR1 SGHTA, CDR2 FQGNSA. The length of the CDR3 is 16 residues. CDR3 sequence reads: CASSLSSASGGVVQYF. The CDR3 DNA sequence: TGTGCCAGCAGCTTATCAAGTGCTAGCGGGGGGGTCGTCCAGTACTTC.

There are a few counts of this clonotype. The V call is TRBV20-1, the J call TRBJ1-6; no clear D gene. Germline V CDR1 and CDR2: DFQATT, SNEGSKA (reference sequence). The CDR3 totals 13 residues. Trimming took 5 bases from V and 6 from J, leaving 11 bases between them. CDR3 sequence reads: CSAPARPNSPLHF. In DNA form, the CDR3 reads TGCAGTGCTCCCGCACGTCCTAATTCACCCCTCCACTTT.

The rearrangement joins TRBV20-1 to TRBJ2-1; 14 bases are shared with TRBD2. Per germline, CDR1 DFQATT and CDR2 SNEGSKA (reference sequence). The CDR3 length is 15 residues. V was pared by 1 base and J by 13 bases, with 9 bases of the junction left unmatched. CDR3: CSARVGTSGRGDQFF. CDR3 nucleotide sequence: TGCAGTGCTAGAGTCGGGACTAGCGGGAGAGGGGACCAGTTCTTC.

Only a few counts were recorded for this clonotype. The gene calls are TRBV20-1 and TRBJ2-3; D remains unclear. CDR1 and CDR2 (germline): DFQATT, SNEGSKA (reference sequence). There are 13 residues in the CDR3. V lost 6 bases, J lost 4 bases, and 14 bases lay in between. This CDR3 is CSAPTVVADTQYF. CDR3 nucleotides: TGCAGTGCCCCTACGGTAGTCGCAGATACGCAGTATTTT.

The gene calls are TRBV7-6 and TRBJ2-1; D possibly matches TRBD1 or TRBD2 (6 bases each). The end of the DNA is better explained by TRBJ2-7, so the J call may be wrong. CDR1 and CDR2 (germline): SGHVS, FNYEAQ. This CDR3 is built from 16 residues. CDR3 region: CASSLRTGASYNEQYF. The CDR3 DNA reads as TGTGCCAGCAGCCTACGGACGGGGGCCTCCTACAATGAGCAGTACTTC.

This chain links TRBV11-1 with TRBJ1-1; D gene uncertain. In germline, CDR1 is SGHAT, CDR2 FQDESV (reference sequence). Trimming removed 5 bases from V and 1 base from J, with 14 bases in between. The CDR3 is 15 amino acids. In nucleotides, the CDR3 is TGTGCCAGCAGCCCCGATGGAGGGCGGAACACTGAAGCTTTCTTT. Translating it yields CASSPDGGRNTEAFF.

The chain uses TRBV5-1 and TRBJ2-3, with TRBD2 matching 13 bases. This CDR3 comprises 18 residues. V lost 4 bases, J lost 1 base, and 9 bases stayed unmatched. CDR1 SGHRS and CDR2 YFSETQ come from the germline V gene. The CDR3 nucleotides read TGCGCCAGCAGCCTGGACTTCGGGACTAGCGGGGGCACAGATACGCAGTATTTT. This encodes CASSLDFGTSGGTDTQYF. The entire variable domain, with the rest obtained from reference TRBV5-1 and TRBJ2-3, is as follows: KAGVTQTPRYLIKTRGQQVTLSCSPISGHRSVSWYQQTPGQGLQFLFEYFSETQRNKGNFPGRFSGRQFSNSRSEMNVSTLELGDSALYLCASSLDFGTSGGTDTQYFGPGTRLTVL.

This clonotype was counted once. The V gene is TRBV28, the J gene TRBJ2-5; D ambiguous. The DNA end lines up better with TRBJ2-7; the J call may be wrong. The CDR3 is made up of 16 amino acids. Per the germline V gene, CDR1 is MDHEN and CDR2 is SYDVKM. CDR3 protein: CASTGGVATPNHEQYF. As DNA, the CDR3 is TGTGCCAGCACGGGTGGCGTGGCTACCCCAAACCACGAGCAGTACTTC.

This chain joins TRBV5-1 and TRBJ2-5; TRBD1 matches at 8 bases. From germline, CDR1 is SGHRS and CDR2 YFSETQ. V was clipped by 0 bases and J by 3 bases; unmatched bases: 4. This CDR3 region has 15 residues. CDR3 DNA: TGCGCCAGCAGCTTGGTGACGGGACAGGAAGAGACCCAGTACTTC. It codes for CASSLVTGQEETQYF.

Here the CDR3 reads CASSPRTGGEAFF. The CDR3 coding sequence is TGTGCCAGCTCACCACGCACAGGCGGTGAAGCTTTCTTT. The V call is TRBV18, the J call TRBJ1-1, with a tentative D call TRBD1 (5 bases). This CDR3 has 13 residues. V dropped 1 base and J dropped 7 bases, with 10 bases sitting between them. Germline V gene lookup returns CDR1 KGHSH and CDR2 LQKENI.

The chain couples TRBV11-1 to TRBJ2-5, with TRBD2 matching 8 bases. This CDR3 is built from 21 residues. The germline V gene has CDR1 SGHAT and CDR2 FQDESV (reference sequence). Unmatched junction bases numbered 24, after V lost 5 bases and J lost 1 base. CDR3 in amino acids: CASSRNLLSIQLADAQETQYF. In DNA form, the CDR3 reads TGTGCCAGCAGCCGAAACCTGTTATCCATCCAACTAGCGGACGCCCAAGAGACCCAGTACTTC.

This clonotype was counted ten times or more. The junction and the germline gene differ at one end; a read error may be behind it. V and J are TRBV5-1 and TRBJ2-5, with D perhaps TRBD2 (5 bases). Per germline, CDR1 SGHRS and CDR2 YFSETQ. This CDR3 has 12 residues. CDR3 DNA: TGTGCCAGCAGTTTAGAGGGCGAGACCCAGTACTTC. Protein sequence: CASSLEGETQYF.

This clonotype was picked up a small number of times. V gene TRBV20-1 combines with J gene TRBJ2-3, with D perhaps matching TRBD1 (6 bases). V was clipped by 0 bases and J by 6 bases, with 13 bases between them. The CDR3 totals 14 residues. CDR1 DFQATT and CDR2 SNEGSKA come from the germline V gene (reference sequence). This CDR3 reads CSARDIPGVDTQYF. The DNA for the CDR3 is TGCAGTGCTAGAGATATCCCAGGGGTCGATACGCAGTATTTT.

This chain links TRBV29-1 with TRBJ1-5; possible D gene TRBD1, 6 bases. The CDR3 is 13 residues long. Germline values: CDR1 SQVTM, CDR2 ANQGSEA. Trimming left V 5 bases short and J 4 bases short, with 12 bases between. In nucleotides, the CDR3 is TGCAGCGTTAGGGACACCCAGAATCAGCCCCAGCATTTT. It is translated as CSVRDTQNQPQHF.